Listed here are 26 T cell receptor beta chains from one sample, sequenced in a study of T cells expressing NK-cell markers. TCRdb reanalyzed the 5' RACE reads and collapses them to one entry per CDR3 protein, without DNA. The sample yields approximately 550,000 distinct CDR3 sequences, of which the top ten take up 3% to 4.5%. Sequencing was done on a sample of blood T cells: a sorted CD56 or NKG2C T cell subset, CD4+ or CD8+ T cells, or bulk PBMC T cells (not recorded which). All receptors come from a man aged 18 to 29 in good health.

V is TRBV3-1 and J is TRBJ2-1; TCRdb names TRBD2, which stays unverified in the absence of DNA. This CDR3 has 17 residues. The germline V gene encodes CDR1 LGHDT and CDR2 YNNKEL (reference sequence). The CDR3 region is CASSRLTASGRSDEQFF.

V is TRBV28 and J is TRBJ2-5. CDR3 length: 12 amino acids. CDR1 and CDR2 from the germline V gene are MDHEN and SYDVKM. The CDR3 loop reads CASSLNFGSQYF.

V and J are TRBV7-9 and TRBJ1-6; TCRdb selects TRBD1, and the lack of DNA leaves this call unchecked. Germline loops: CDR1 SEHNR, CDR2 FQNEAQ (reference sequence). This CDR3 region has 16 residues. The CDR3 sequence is CASSKEVGQGNSPLHF. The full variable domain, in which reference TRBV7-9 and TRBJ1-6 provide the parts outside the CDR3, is DTGVSQNPRHKITKRGQNVTFRCDPISEHNRLYWYRQTLGQGPEFLTYFQNEAQLEKSRLLSDRFSAERPKGSFSTLEIQRTEQGDSAMYLCASSKEVGQGNSPLHFGNGTRLTVT.

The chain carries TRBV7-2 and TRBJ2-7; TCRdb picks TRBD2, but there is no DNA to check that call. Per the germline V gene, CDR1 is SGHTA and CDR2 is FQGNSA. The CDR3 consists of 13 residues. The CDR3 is CASSRLANHEQYF.

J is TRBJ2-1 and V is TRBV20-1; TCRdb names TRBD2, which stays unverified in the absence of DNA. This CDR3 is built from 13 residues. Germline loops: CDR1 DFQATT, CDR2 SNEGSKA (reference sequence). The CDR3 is CSATVSGSGEQFF.

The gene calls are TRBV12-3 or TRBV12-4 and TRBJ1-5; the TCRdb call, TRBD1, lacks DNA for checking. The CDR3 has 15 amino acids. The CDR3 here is CASSPRGLGNQPQHF.

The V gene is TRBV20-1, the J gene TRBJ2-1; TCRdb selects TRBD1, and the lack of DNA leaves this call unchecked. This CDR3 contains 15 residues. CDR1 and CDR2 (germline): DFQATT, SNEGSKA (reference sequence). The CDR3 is CSAHLGDRVYNEQFF.

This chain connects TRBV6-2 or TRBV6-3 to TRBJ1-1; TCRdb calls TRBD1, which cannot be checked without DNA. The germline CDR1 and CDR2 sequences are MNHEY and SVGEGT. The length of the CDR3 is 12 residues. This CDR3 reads CASSRDFRRAFF.

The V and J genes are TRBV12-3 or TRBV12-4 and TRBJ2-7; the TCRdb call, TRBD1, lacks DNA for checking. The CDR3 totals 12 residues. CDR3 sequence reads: CASTSGVYEQYF.

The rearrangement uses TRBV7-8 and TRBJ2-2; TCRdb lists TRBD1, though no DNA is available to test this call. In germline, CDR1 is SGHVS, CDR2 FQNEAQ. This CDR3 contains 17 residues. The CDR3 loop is CASSPLDRAGNTGELFF.

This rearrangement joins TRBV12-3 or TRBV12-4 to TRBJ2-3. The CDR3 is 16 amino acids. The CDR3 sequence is CASSLSGLAGTDTQYF.

The CDR3 here is CASSLGPTEVSGYTF. The V call is TRBV5-1, the J call TRBJ1-2. The length of the CDR3 is 15 residues. CDR1 is SGHRS and CDR2 is YFSETQ in the germline V gene.

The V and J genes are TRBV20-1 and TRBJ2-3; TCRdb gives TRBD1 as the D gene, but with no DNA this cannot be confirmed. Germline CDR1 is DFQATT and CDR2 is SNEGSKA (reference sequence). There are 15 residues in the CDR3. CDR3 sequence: CSVPDSRGFTDTQYF.

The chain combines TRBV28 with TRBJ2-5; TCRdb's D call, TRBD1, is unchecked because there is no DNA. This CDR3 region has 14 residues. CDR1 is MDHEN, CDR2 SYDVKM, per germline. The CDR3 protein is CASDPRTGDETQYF. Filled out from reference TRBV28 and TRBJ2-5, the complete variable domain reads DVKVTQSSRYLVKRTGEKVFLECVQDMDHENMFWYRQDPGLGLRLIYFSYDVKMKEKGDIPEGYSVSREKKERFSLILESASTNQTSMYLCASDPRTGDETQYFGPGTRLLVL.

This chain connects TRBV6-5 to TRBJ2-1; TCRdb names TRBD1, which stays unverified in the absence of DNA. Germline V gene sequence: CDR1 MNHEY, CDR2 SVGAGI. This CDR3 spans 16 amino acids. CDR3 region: CASSYKGPGAYNEQFF.

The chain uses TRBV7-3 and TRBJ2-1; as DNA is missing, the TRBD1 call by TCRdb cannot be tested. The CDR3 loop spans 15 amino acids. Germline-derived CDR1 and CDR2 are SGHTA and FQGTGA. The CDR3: CASSFVRGGPTEQFF.

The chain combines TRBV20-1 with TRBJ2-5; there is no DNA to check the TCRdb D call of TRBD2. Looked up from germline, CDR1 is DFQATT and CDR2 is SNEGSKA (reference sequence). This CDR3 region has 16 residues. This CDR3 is CSTRPLASGREETQYF.

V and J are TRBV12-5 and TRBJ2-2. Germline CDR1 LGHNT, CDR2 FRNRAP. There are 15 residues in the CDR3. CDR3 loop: CASGLVIRDTGELFF.

The CDR3 region is CSARDNRDADTQYF. The chain combines TRBV20-1 with TRBJ2-3; TCRdb proposes TRBD1, but this gene call is untestable without DNA. CDR1 and CDR2 (germline): DFQATT, SNEGSKA (reference sequence). CDR3 length: 14 amino acids.

This CDR3 reads CSAWDRGREAFF. The gene calls are TRBV20-1 and TRBJ1-1; TCRdb outputs TRBD1, but without DNA this stays unchecked. CDR1 DFQATT and CDR2 SNEGSKA come from the germline V gene (reference sequence). This CDR3 spans 12 amino acids.

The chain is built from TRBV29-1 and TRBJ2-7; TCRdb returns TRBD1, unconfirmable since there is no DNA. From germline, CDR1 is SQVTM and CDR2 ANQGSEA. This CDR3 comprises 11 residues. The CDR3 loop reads CSAVLGTEQYF.

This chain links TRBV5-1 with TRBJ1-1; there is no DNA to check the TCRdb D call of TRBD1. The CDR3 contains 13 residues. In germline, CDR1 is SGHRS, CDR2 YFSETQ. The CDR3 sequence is CASSLAEKGQAFF.

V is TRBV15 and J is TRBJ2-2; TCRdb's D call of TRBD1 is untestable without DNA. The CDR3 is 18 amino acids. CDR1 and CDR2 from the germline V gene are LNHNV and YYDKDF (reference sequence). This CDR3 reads CATSRDWSGQGNTGELFF.

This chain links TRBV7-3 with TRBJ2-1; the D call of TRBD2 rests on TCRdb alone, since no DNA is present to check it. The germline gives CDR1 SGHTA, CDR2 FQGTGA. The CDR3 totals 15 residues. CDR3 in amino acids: CASSSTSGRGNEQFF.

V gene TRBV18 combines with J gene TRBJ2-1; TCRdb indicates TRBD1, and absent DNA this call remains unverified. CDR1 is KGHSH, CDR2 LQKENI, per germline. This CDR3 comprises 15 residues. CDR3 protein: CASSPGTGKYNEQFF.

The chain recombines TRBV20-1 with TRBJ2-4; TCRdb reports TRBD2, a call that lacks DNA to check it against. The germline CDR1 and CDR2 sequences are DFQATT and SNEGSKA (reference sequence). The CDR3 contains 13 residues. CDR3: CSALAGVANIQYF.